This T cell receptor beta chain was identified in a study of T cells in Graves' hyperthyroidism and ophthalmopathy. What was amplified from RNA transcripts were TCR beta CDR3 regions. Researchers ran a first-round RT-PCR on the TCR CDR3 using the HTBI primer set. TCRdb itself ran the multiplex PCR reads through MiXCR, one entry per CDR3 protein. The top ten hold roughly 8.2% of the sample, which has about 300,000 distinct CDR3 sequences, roughly 13% seen once. The sequence derives from a woman in her thirties or forties with Graves' hyperthyroidism. The sequenced sample was blood.

This CDR3 is CASSQEANMGQGETQYF. The CDR3 DNA reads as TGTGCCAGCAGCCAAGAAGCCAACATGGGACAGGGGGAGACCCAGTACTTC. The chain joins TRBV3-1 to TRBJ2-5, with 10 bases matching TRBD1. After removal of 0 bases from V and 5 bases from J, the junction contained 9 bases not matched to a gene. Per the germline V gene, CDR1 is LGHDT and CDR2 is YNNKEL (reference sequence). The CDR3 contains 17 residues.